One and the same sample provided the 28 T cell receptor beta chains below, sequenced in a study of early T cells in non-severe SARS-CoV-2 infection. TCRdb re-analysed the 5' RACE reads in MiXCR, keeping a single row per CDR3 protein. This sample has about 56,000 distinct CDR3 sequences, with around 13% found just once. The sequencing input was whole blood. The receptors derive from an adult who was a healthcare worker with PCR-confirmed SARS-CoV-2 infection or an uninfected control (not recorded which).

The chain joins TRBV7-3 to TRBJ2-7; TRBD2 matches at 11 bases. V gave up 3 bases and J gave up 4 bases; unmatched junction bases: 8. Germline values: CDR1 SGHTA, CDR2 FQGTGA. The CDR3 runs to 16 residues. CDR3 residues: CASSFQGTSGPYEQYF. CDR3 nucleotides: TGTGCCAGCAGCTTCCAGGGGACTAGCGGACCGTACGAGCAGTACTTC.

This clonotype was recorded at least ten times. This chain connects TRBV7-9 to TRBJ2-1; no firm D call. Trimming shortened V by 5 bases and J by 5 bases, and 16 bases separated the two germline ends. The CDR3 spans 15 residues. Germline loops: CDR1 SEHNR, CDR2 FQNEAQ (reference sequence). The CDR3: CASSPTGNLHNEQFF. CDR3 DNA sequence: TGTGCCAGCAGCCCGACCGGTAACCTGCACAATGAGCAGTTCTTC.

The rearrangement links TRBV11-2 to TRBJ1-4; no firm D call. This CDR3 comprises 15 residues. With 2 bases removed from V and 3 bases from J, the gap between germline ends came to 10 bases. The germline CDR1 and CDR2 sequences are SGHAT and FQNNGV. The CDR3 DNA sequence: TGTGCCAGCAGCTTATCGTGGGGAGCTAATGAAAAACTGTTTTTT. Amino acids: CASSLSWGANEKLFF.

This clonotype has only a few counts. The rearrangement links TRBV5-1 to TRBJ2-2; D gene uncertain. V was cut by 0 bases and J by 2 bases, with 8 bases left in between. Germline lookup yields CDR1 SGHRS and CDR2 YFSETQ. The CDR3 has 15 amino acids. For the CDR3, the DNA is TGCGCCAGCAGCTTGGCCATCTCAAACACCGGGGAGCTGTTTTTT. Protein sequence: CASSLAISNTGELFF.

This clonotype was detected many times. The chain joins TRBV7-2 to TRBJ2-1; the D gene is possibly TRBD2 (6 bases). Trimming removed 0 bases at V and 7 bases at J, with 16 bases between. This CDR3 comprises 16 residues. CDR1 is SGHTA and CDR2 is FQGNSA in the germline V gene. For the CDR3, the DNA is TGTGCCAGCAGCTTAGCGATGACTAGGGTTGGGAATGAGCAGTTCTTC. It yields the protein CASSLAMTRVGNEQFF.

This clonotype was recorded a few times. In nucleotides, the CDR3 is TGCAGCGCCTTGGGGGGAGTAGGTACCGGGGAGCTGTTTTTT. Amino acid sequence: CSALGGVGTGELFF. This chain links TRBV29-1 with TRBJ2-2; possibly TRBD2 for D (6 bases). The germline gives CDR1 SQVTM, CDR2 ANQGSEA. The V end was cut by 7 bases, the J end by 5 bases, with 17 bases between. This CDR3 is 14 amino acids long.

This clonotype was picked up a small number of times. In DNA form, the CDR3 reads TGCGCCAGCAGCTCGACCGGACAGGGGGCGGACACTGAAGCTTTCTTT. Its translation is CASSSTGQGADTEAFF. This rearrangement joins TRBV5-1 to TRBJ1-1, with TRBD1 matching over 11 bases. Looked up from germline, CDR1 is SGHRS and CDR2 is YFSETQ. The length of the CDR3 is 16 residues. Trimming cost V 3 bases and J 3 bases; bases outside gene matches: 7.

This clonotype was detected many times. The CDR3 sequence is CASSPARWGYTF. The CDR3 region has the DNA TGTGCCAGCAGCCCTGCTCGATGGGGCTACACCTTC. V usage is TRBV21-1 and J usage is TRBJ1-2. TRBV21-1 is designated a pseudogene. This CDR3 comprises 12 residues.

The CDR3 loop reads CSAGGGGGYTF. The CDR3 DNA sequence: TGCAGCGCTGGAGGAGGGGGAGGCTACACCTTC. J is TRBJ1-2 and V is TRBV29-1, with D perhaps TRBD1 (6 bases). Trimming pared 7 bases from V and 8 bases from J, leaving 14 bases between. This CDR3 has 11 residues. Germline CDR1 and CDR2: SQVTM and ANQGSEA.

Turning to this clonotype: A much larger clone differs from this one at a single base, so this may be a read error. The chain has TRBV12-3 or TRBV12-4 and TRBJ1-2; maybe TRBD1 (6 bases). The CDR3 consists of 13 residues. Trimming removed 5 bases from V and 8 bases from J, with 15 bases in between. The CDR3 sequence: CASSRTGKQGYTF. CDR3 sequence (DNA): TGTGCCAGCAGTCGAACAGGGAAACAGGGCTACACCTTC.

This clonotype was seen at least ten times. DNA of the CDR3: TGTGCCAGCAGGGACGGGACTGGGGCCTGGGGTACGCAGTATTTT. Encoded protein: CASRDGTGAWGTQYF. The chain has TRBV2 and TRBJ2-3, with D perhaps TRBD2 (6 bases). The ends were cut back, 6 bases at V and 8 bases at J, with 21 bases in the middle. Germline CDR1 reads SNHLY; CDR2 reads FYNNEI. The CDR3 spans 15 residues.

This clonotype appeared many times. This CDR3 is CASSSGLTNTIYF. For the CDR3, the DNA is TGTGCCAGCAGCTCGGGACTAACGAACACCATATATTTT. The V and J genes are TRBV11-2 and TRBJ1-3, with a tentative D call TRBD1 (5 bases). The CDR3 runs to 13 residues. V gave up 4 bases and J gave up 7 bases, with 11 bases separating them. Germline V gene lookup returns CDR1 SGHAT and CDR2 FQNNGV.

This chain connects TRBV4-2 to TRBJ2-7; no clear D. CDR3 length equals 15 residues. V lost 1 base, J lost 3 bases, and 13 bases lay in between. Germline CDR1 is LGHNA and CDR2 is YNFKEQ. The CDR3 DNA reads as TGTGCCAGCAGCCAAGCATCGCCGCCTAACTACGAGCAGTACTTC. It specifies CASSQASPPNYEQYF.

This clonotype has a count of ten or more. V and J are TRBV29-1 and TRBJ1-4; D gene unclear. Trimming shortened V by 3 bases and J by 8 bases, and 7 bases separated the two germline ends. Germline V gene sequence: CDR1 SQVTM, CDR2 ANQGSEA. The CDR3 contains 11 residues. The CDR3: CSVETEEKLFF. CDR3 in DNA: TGCAGCGTTGAGACTGAGGAAAAACTGTTTTTT. The entire variable domain, with the rest obtained from reference TRBV29-1 and TRBJ1-4, is as follows: SAVISQKPSRDICQRGTSLTIQCQVDSQVTMMFWYRQQPGQSLTLIATANQGSEATYESGFVIDKFPISRPNLTFSTLTVSNMSPEDSSIYLCSVETEEKLFFGSGTQLSVL.

This clonotype has a handful of counts. Here the CDR3 DNA reads TGTGCCAGCAGCTTAAACCGACTAGTCGCCGGGGAGCTGTTTTTT. This translates into CASSLNRLVAGELFF. The gene calls are TRBV11-2 and TRBJ2-2, with a weak D call TRBD2 (6 bases). The CDR3 length is 15 residues. Germline loops: CDR1 SGHAT, CDR2 FQNNGV. V lost 2 bases and J lost 6, with 13 bases in between.

This clonotype was found a few times. The chain employs TRBV3-1 and TRBJ1-5; D is ambiguous. Germline values: CDR1 LGHDT, CDR2 YNNKEL (reference sequence). V was pared by 1 base and J by 6 bases, with 4 bases between. The CDR3 is made up of 12 amino acids. CDR3 in amino acids: CASSQGGQPQHF. The CDR3 DNA is TGTGCCAGCAGCCAAGGGGGTCAGCCCCAGCATTTT.

A few counts support this clonotype. The V gene is TRBV30, the J gene TRBJ1-2, with 9 positions matching TRBD1. There are 12 residues in the CDR3. In germline, CDR1 is GTSNPN, CDR2 SVGIG (reference sequence). As DNA, the CDR3 is TGTGCTCAGACAGGGGGTGGCTATGGCTACACCTTC. The encoded protein is CAQTGGGYGYTF.

CDR3 coding DNA: TGCGCCAGCAGCCTAACAGCGTCGAATTACGAGCAGTACTTC. It codes for CASSLTASNYEQYF. V is TRBV5-1 and J is TRBJ2-7; no definite D call. Germline V gene sequence: CDR1 SGHRS, CDR2 YFSETQ. There are 14 residues in the CDR3. V was cut by 4 bases and J by 4 bases, with 15 bases left in between. Together with reference TRBV5-1 and TRBJ2-7, the CDR3 gives the full variable domain: KAGVTQTPRYLIKTRGQQVTLSCSPISGHRSVSWYQQTPGQGLQFLFEYFSETQRNKGNFPGRFSGRQFSNSRSEMNVSTLELGDSALYLCASSLTASNYEQYFGPGTRLTVT.

The chain employs TRBV19 and TRBJ1-1; TRBD1 might be the D (6 bases). Trimming left V 3 bases short and J 1 base short, with 12 bases between. This CDR3 spans 15 amino acids. CDR1 LNHDA and CDR2 SQIVND come from the germline V gene (reference sequence). CDR3 nucleotides: TGTGCCAGTAGTATCACCAAAGGGGGGAACACTGAAGCTTTCTTT. Amino acid sequence: CASSITKGGNTEAFF.

The rearrangement uses TRBV20-1 and TRBJ1-2; 8 positions match TRBD1. CDR3 length: 13 residues. The trim removed 0 bases at V and 7 bases at J, leaving 4 bases unmatched. Germline V gene sequence: CDR1 DFQATT, CDR2 SNEGSKA (reference sequence). The CDR3: CSARDGQGLGYTF. The CDR3 coding sequence is TGCAGTGCTAGAGACGGACAGGGCCTTGGCTACACCTTC.

This clonotype was seen only a few times. The chain recombines TRBV29-1 with TRBJ1-1; unclear D gene. CDR1 is SQVTM, CDR2 ANQGSEA, per germline. Trimming pared 2 bases from V and 10 bases from J, leaving 11 bases between. The CDR3 is made up of 11 amino acids. The CDR3 reads CSVEKKPGAFF. Here the CDR3 DNA reads TGCAGCGTTGAAAAGAAGCCTGGAGCTTTCTTT.

V and J are TRBV11-2 and TRBJ2-4, with D perhaps TRBD1 (5 bases). The CDR3 loop spans 18 amino acids. The germline gives CDR1 SGHAT, CDR2 FQNNGV. V lost 2 bases, J lost 2 bases, and 19 bases lay in between. The CDR3 loop is CASSLRTSRFPTKNIQYF. The CDR3 bases are TGTGCCAGCAGCTTAAGGACATCTAGATTCCCAACCAAAAACATTCAGTACTTC. The full variable domain, with the rest looked up from reference TRBV11-2 and TRBJ2-4, is EAGVAQSPRYKIIEKRQSVAFWCNPISGHATLYWYQQILGQGPKLLIQFQNNGVVDDSQLPKDRFSAERLKGVDSTLKIQPAKLEDSAVYLCASSLRTSRFPTKNIQYFGAGTRLSVL.

The chain has TRBV29-1 and TRBJ1-2, with D tentatively TRBD1 (5 bases). Germline V gene sequence: CDR1 SQVTM, CDR2 ANQGSEA. The CDR3 runs 14 residues. Trimming took off 5 bases at V and 2 bases at J, with 15 bases between the two ends. CDR3 DNA sequence: TGCAGCGTTCGAACGGAGACAGCAAACTATGGCTACACCTTC. The encoded protein is CSVRTETANYGYTF.

The chain couples TRBV25-1 to TRBJ1-1; D is possibly TRBD1 (6 bases). Trimming removed 0 bases at V and 0 bases at J, with 8 bases between. This CDR3 is built from 15 residues. Per germline, CDR1 MGHDK and CDR2 SYGVNS. CDR3 residues: CASSEYQGMNTEAFF. The CDR3 DNA is TGTGCCAGCAGTGAATACCAGGGGATGAACACTGAAGCTTTCTTT. Using reference TRBV25-1 and TRBJ1-1 for the parts outside the CDR3, the full variable domain is EADIYQTPRYLVIGTGKKITLECSQTMGHDKMYWYQQDPGMELHLIHYSYGVNSTEKGDLSSESTVSRIRTEHFPLTLESARPSHTSQYLCASSEYQGMNTEAFFGQGTRLTVV.

This clonotype was observed at least ten times. V usage is TRBV20-1 and J usage is TRBJ2-1, with D uncertain. Trimming took 3 bases from V and 10 from J, leaving 19 bases between them. Germline CDR1 reads DFQATT; CDR2 reads SNEGSKA (reference sequence). The CDR3 length is 14 residues. The chain's CDR3 is CSARRLPGSTEQFF. DNA of the CDR3: TGCAGTGCTAGGAGGCTACCTGGCTCGACGGAGCAGTTCTTC.

This clonotype was counted ten times or more. J is TRBJ1-6 and V is TRBV20-1; maybe TRBD1 (6 bases). Germline assignment: CDR1 DFQATT and CDR2 SNEGSKA (reference sequence). Between the trimmed V and J ends, which lost 2 bases and 8 bases, there was a span of 10 bases. The CDR3 is 13 residues long. CDR3 amino acids: CSARRGSDSPLHF. CDR3 nucleotides: TGCAGTGCTAGAAGGGGGTCGGATTCACCCCTCCACTTT.

This clonotype was observed many times. CDR3 bases: TGTGCCAGCAGTTACGGTTGGCCCAGTTTGGCCCAAAGCGGCATTCAGTACTTC. Its protein product is CASSYGWPSLAQSGIQYF. J is TRBJ2-4 and V is TRBV6-6, with a tentative D call TRBD2 (5 bases). Germline V lookup: CDR1 MNHNY, CDR2 SVGAGI (reference sequence). Trimming removed 2 bases from V and 9 bases from J, with 26 bases in between. CDR3 length: 18 residues.

This clonotype appeared many times. The gene calls are TRBV7-2 and TRBJ1-5; D remains ambiguous. Trimming stripped 2 bases from V and 0 bases from J, with 8 bases between. This CDR3 comprises 15 residues. Germline-derived CDR1 and CDR2 are SGHTA and FQGNSA. The CDR3 DNA follows: TGTGCCAGCAGCTTACACCCTTTTAGCAATCAGCCCCAGCATTTT. Protein sequence: CASSLHPFSNQPQHF.